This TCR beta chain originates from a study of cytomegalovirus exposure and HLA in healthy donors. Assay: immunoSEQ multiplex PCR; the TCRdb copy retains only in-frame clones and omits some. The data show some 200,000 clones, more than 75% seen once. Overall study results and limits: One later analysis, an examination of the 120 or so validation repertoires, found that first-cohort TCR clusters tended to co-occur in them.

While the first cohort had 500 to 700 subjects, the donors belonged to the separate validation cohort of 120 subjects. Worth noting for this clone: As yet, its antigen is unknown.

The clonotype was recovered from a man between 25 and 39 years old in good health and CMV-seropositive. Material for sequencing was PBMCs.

The CDR3 loop reads CASSPVAGGTYNEQFF. CDR3 bases: TGCGCCAGCAGCCCAGTAGCGGGAGGGACTTACAATGAGCAGTTCTTC. V is TRBV5-1 and J is TRBJ2-1; 11 positions match TRBD2. The CDR3 loop spans 16 amino acids. Germline V gene sequence: CDR1 SGHRS, CDR2 YFSETQ. V dropped 4 bases and J dropped 4; count of bases not matched to a gene: 7. Drawing the rest from reference TRBV5-1 and TRBJ2-1, the complete variable domain is KAGVTQTPRYLIKTRGQQVTLSCSPISGHRSVSWYQQTPGQGLQFLFEYFSETQRNKGNFPGRFSGRQFSNSRSEMNVSTLELGDSALYLCASSPVAGGTYNEQFFGPGTRLTVL.